The 18 T cell receptor beta chains in this list originate from one sample, sequenced in a study of T cell clones after liver transplantation. Clones were read by immunoSEQ multiplex PCR, and TCRdb kept only the in-frame ones, dropping some. The data show about 120,000 clones, 90% seen once. Material: CD4+ T cells from blood, obtained 12 months after liver transplant. The receptors here all came from a human patient who received a liver transplant. Some T cells could come from the graft donor.

The V and J genes are TRBV2 and TRBJ2-2; D not certain. CDR3 length: 14 amino acids. V was trimmed by 1 base and J by 6 bases, leaving 9 bases between them. CDR1 is SNHLY, CDR2 FYNNEI, per germline. The CDR3 DNA reads as TGTGCCAGCAGTGAAGAGCAGGTGGCCGGGGAGCTGTTTTTT. Translated: CASSEEQVAGELFF.

The V gene is TRBV5-1, the J gene TRBJ2-7; TRBD2 matches at 9 bases. V lost 2 bases, J lost 7 bases, and 13 bases stayed unmatched. Germline CDR1 is SGHRS and CDR2 is YFSETQ. The CDR3 consists of 16 residues. The CDR3 DNA follows: TGCGCCAGCAGCTTCGTAATAGCGGGAGAAACGAGGGAGCAGTACTTC. It translates to CASSFVIAGETREQYF.

This clone was seen only once. CDR3 loop: CASSIRQGPQPQHF. CDR3 DNA: TGTGCCAGCAGCATCCGACAGGGGCCTCAGCCCCAGCATTTT. This chain uses TRBV4-2 with TRBJ1-5; 8 positions agree with TRBD1. With 5 bases clipped from V and 6 bases from J, the junction kept 6 bases outside the gene matches. The length of the CDR3 is 14 residues. Germline V gene sequence: CDR1 LGHNA, CDR2 YNFKEQ.

The chain recombines TRBV11-3 with TRBJ2-6, with D uncertain. Trimming took 3 bases from V and 0 from J, leaving 3 bases between them. The CDR3 extends over 14 amino acids. Germline V lookup: CDR1 SGHNT, CDR2 YENEEA. The CDR3 reads CASSFASGANVLTF. CDR3 DNA sequence: TGTGCCAGCAGCTTTGCCTCTGGGGCCAACGTCCTGACTTTC.

V is TRBV28 and J is TRBJ2-2; the match to TRBD1 covers 9 bases. Germline V lookup: CDR1 MDHEN, CDR2 SYDVKM. The CDR3 consists of 19 residues. The junction had 18 bases not matched to a gene; V was cut back by 4 bases and J by 6 bases. The CDR3 here is CASSSPGTGWRGVPGELFF. The CDR3, as DNA: TGTGCCAGCAGTTCACCCGGGACAGGGTGGAGGGGTGTGCCCGGGGAGCTGTTTTTT.

The chain is built from TRBV5-4 and TRBJ2-1; D unresolved. The CDR3 loop spans 15 amino acids. Germline V lookup: CDR1 SGHNT, CDR2 YYREEE (reference sequence). V dropped 4 bases and J dropped 0 bases, with 11 bases sitting between them. The CDR3 reads CASSMGSSSYNEQFF. The CDR3 DNA is TGTGCCAGCAGCATGGGGTCAAGCTCCTACAATGAGCAGTTCTTC.

This chain joins TRBV7-2 and TRBJ2-1; the match to TRBD2 covers 8 bases. This CDR3 is built from 16 residues. J lost 0 bases, V lost 0 bases, and 1 base had no gene match. The germline CDR1 and CDR2 sequences are SGHTA and FQGNSA. CDR3 in DNA: TGTGCCAGCAGCTTAGCCGGGACTAGCTCCTACAATGAGCAGTTCTTC. Protein: CASSLAGTSSYNEQFF.

The rearrangement joins TRBV18 to TRBJ2-4; unclear D gene. CDR1 and CDR2 (germline): KGHSH, LQKENI. Trimming left V 3 bases short and J 4 bases short, with 10 bases between. The CDR3 covers 14 residues. CDR3 in DNA: TGTGCCAGCTCACCCCCCGGTGGAAAAAACATTCAGTACTTC. Translated, it gives CASSPPGGKNIQYF.

The chain joins TRBV20-1 to TRBJ1-1; possibly TRBD1 for D (6 bases). CDR1 and CDR2 (germline): DFQATT, SNEGSKA (reference sequence). V gave up 5 bases and J gave up 8 bases, with 12 bases separating them. The CDR3 length is 11 residues. Here the CDR3 DNA reads TGCAGTGCTGGGAGGGGGGAGGAAGCTTTCTTT. It translates to CSAGRGEEAFF.

V and J are TRBV28 and TRBJ2-3, with D tentatively TRBD2 (5 bases). Germline CDR1 and CDR2: MDHEN and SYDVKM. The CDR3 spans 15 residues. V shed 5 bases and J shed 1 base, with 13 bases lying between them. CDR3 nucleotide sequence: TGTGCCAGCAGTCCGCGGGTGTGGGGCACAGATACGCAGTATTTT. Residues: CASSPRVWGTDTQYF. Together with reference TRBV28 and TRBJ2-3, the CDR3 gives the full variable domain: DVKVTQSSRYLVKRTGEKVFLECVQDMDHENMFWYRQDPGLGLRLIYFSYDVKMKEKGDIPEGYSVSREKKERFSLILESASTNQTSMYLCASSPRVWGTDTQYFGPGTRLTVL.

The CDR3 here is CASSRRTSPFDEQFF. For the CDR3, the DNA is TGTGCCAGCAGCCGAAGGACTAGTCCCTTCGATGAGCAGTTCTTC. The rearrangement joins TRBV5-6 to TRBJ2-1; 7 nucleotides align to TRBD2. This CDR3 has 15 residues. Germline V gene data show CDR1 as SGHDT and CDR2 as YYEEEE. Trimming cost V 4 bases and J 8 bases; bases outside gene matches: 12.

This sequence joins TRBV25-1 and TRBJ2-7; 8 bases fit TRBD2. V trimming: 1 base; J trimming: 4 bases; junction bases outside the gene matches: 6. Germline V gene data show CDR1 as MGHDK and CDR2 as SYGVNS. The CDR3 length is 15 residues. This CDR3 is CASSEWGTRGYEQYF. In DNA form, the CDR3 reads TGTGCCAGCAGTGAATGGGGGACTAGGGGATACGAGCAGTACTTC.

This chain joins TRBV18 and TRBJ1-1; D ambiguous. Trimming pared 6 bases from V and 4 bases from J, leaving 12 bases between. CDR3 length equals 13 residues. Germline lookup yields CDR1 KGHSH and CDR2 LQKENI. DNA for the CDR3: TGTGCCAGCTCCCTCGGGATGAGCACTGAAGCTTTCTTT. It yields the protein CASSLGMSTEAFF.

The gene calls are TRBV5-4 and TRBJ2-2; no definite D call. V was pared by 2 bases and J by 0 bases, with 11 bases between. The CDR3 has 16 amino acids. Germline V gives CDR1 SGHNT, CDR2 YYREEE (reference sequence). DNA for the CDR3: TGTGCCAGCAGCTTCGGGCTAGTCTCGAACACCGGGGAGCTGTTTTTT. It encodes CASSFGLVSNTGELFF.

V usage is TRBV28 and J usage is TRBJ2-7, with TRBD2 matching 7 bases. Germline V gives CDR1 MDHEN, CDR2 SYDVKM. The junction had 13 bases not matched to a gene; V was cut back by 6 bases and J by 5 bases. The CDR3 covers 15 residues. The CDR3 DNA reads as TGTGCCAGCAGGCCCAGCCGGCGGGAGAGCAACGAGCAGTACTTC. Translating it yields CASRPSRRESNEQYF.

The V call is TRBV15, the J call TRBJ2-3, with 10 bases fitting TRBD1. With 4 bases clipped from V and 2 bases from J, the junction kept 12 bases outside the gene matches. The length of the CDR3 is 18 residues. Germline CDR1 reads LNHNV; CDR2 reads YYDKDF (reference sequence). The CDR3 DNA reads TGTGCCACCAGCAACCACCGGGACAGGGGAGGCCTCACAGATACGCAGTATTTT. Its translation is CATSNHRDRGGLTDTQYF.

V gene TRBV19 combines with J gene TRBJ1-3; no clear D. V gave up 11 bases and J gave up 0 bases, with 11 bases separating them. This CDR3 comprises 13 residues. Germline CDR1 LNHDA, CDR2 SQIVND (reference sequence). The CDR3 here is CAAGKYSGNTIYF. The CDR3 DNA reads TGTGCCGCGGGGAAATACTCTGGAAACACCATATATTTT.

V usage is TRBV6-6 and J usage is TRBJ1-4, with D uncertain. This CDR3 spans 15 amino acids. With 6 bases removed from V and 7 bases from J, the gap between germline ends came to 18 bases. Looked up from germline, CDR1 is MNHNY and CDR2 is SVGAGI (reference sequence). This CDR3 is CASSAQRAGSEKLFF. CDR3 DNA sequence: TGTGCCAGCAGCGCTCAAAGGGCCGGGAGTGAAAAACTGTTTTTT.